This entry lists 9 T cell receptor beta chains sequenced from one sample in a study of beta chain features in type 1 diabetes. Expressed TCRB transcripts were sequenced because the entire RNA isolate underwent reverse transcription. Libraries were prepared by immunoSEQ multiplex PCR; TCRdb keeps only in-frame clonotypes and omits some of them. In the table there are around 400,000 clones, roughly 12% of which are singletons. What was sequenced was naive CD4+ T cells from blood. The receptor set was obtained from a man younger than 35 in good health.

This clone was counted between two and nine times. The CDR3 region is CAWSEPWTEAFF. The CDR3 coding sequence is TGTGCCTGGAGTGAGCCTTGGACTGAAGCTTTCTTT. The chain recombines TRBV30 with TRBJ1-1; D call uncertain. V was shortened by 1 base and J by 5 bases, with 8 bases between the two germline ends. The germline V gene has CDR1 GTSNPN and CDR2 SVGIG (reference sequence). The CDR3 has 12 residues.

This clone was found a few times. The chain carries TRBV28 and TRBJ2-1; 11 bases align to TRBD2. The CDR3 extends over 15 amino acids. Unmatched junction bases numbered 6, after V lost 3 bases and J lost 8 bases. The germline V gene encodes CDR1 MDHEN and CDR2 SYDVKM. The CDR3 spells CASSFRTSGFYEQFF. The CDR3 nucleotides read TGTGCCAGCAGTTTCCGGACTAGCGGGTTCTATGAGCAGTTCTTC. Complete variable domain (other parts from reference TRBV28 and TRBJ2-1): DVKVTQSSRYLVKRTGEKVFLECVQDMDHENMFWYRQDPGLGLRLIYFSYDVKMKEKGDIPEGYSVSREKKERFSLILESASTNQTSMYLCASSFRTSGFYEQFFGPGTRLTVL.

This clone was found a few times. V gene TRBV7-2 combines with J gene TRBJ2-5; D possibly corresponds to TRBD1 (6 bases). Trimming took off 3 bases at V and 11 bases at J, with 19 bases between the two ends. Germline V gene data show CDR1 as SGHTA and CDR2 as FQGNSA. The CDR3 has 14 amino acids. The CDR3 DNA reads TGTGCCAGCAGCTTTTACAGGGCCGTGGGAGAGCAGTACTTC. Translating it yields CASSFYRAVGEQYF.

This clone showed up just a few times. The chain recombines TRBV28 with TRBJ2-7; 7 bases line up with TRBD1. CDR3 length equals 13 residues. With V trimmed by 10 bases and J by 2 bases, 8 bases remained unmatched. Germline-derived CDR1 and CDR2 are MDHEN and SYDVKM. Here the CDR3 reads CATSPGQTYEQYF. Here the CDR3 DNA reads TGTGCCACTTCCCCGGGACAGACCTACGAGCAGTACTTC.

The chain employs TRBV29-1 and TRBJ2-3, with D hard to call. The V gene's germline CDR1 is SQVTM and CDR2 ANQGSEA. CDR3 length: 14 amino acids. V lost 5 bases, J lost 2 bases, and 14 bases lay in between. As DNA, the CDR3 is TGCAGCGTTAGATGGGCCCCTAACACAGATACGCAGTATTTT. Protein sequence: CSVRWAPNTDTQYF.

A few counts support this clone. The CDR3 DNA is TGTGCCAGCAGCCCATGGACTAGCGGGAGGGCCACCGGGGAGCTGTTTTTT. It yields the protein CASSPWTSGRATGELFF. The chain is built from TRBV7-3 and TRBJ2-2, with TRBD2 matching 15 bases. Germline values: CDR1 SGHTA, CDR2 FQGTGA. The junction had 5 bases not matched to a gene; V was cut back by 5 bases and J by 4 bases. The CDR3 spans 17 residues.

This clone came up a few times. The rearrangement links TRBV6-5 to TRBJ1-5, with D maybe TRBD1 (5 bases). The CDR3 totals 14 residues. Trimming left V 5 bases short and J 2 bases short, with 10 bases between. CDR1 MNHEY and CDR2 SVGAGI come from the germline V gene. The CDR3 coding sequence is TGTGCCAGCAGTGGCAGGGATGGCAATCAGCCCCAGCATTTT. This sequence encodes CASSGRDGNQPQHF.

This clone turned up a few times. The chain uses TRBV7-2 and TRBJ2-5; 13 bases match TRBD2. Trimming took 3 bases from V and 5 from J; bases not matched to a gene: 6. Germline V gene lookup returns CDR1 SGHTA and CDR2 FQGNSA. CDR3 size: 16 residues. The CDR3 protein is CASSFGLAGEGETQYF. The CDR3 nucleotides read TGTGCCAGCAGCTTCGGACTAGCGGGAGAGGGGGAGACCCAGTACTTC.

This sequence joins TRBV7-9 and TRBJ1-1; 12 bases map to TRBD1. Germline loops: CDR1 SEHNR, CDR2 FQNEAQ (reference sequence). Trimming at V came to 4 bases and at J to 3 bases, leaving 3 bases not matched to a gene. This CDR3 spans 15 amino acids. CDR3 sequence reads: CASSYGTGGDTEAFF. The CDR3 bases are TGTGCCAGCAGCTACGGGACAGGGGGCGACACTGAAGCTTTCTTT.